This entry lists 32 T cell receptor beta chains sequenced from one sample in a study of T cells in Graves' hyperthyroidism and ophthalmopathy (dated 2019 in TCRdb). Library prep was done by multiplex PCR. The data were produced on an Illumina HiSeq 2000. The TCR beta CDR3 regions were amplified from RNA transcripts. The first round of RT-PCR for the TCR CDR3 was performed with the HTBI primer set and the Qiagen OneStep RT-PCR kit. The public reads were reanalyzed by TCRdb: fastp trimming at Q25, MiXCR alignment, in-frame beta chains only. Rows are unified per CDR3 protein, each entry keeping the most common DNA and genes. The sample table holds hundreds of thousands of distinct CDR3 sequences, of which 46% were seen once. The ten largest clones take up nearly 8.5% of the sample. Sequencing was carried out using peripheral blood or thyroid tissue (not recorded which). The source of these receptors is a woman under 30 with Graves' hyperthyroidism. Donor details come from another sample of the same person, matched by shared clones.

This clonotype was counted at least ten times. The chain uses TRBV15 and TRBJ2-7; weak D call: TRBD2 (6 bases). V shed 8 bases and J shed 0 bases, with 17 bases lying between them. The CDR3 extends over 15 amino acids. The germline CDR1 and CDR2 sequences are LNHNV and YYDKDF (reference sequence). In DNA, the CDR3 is TGTGCCACCGGTAGGAGGGGAGCTGCCTCCTACGAGCAGTACTTC. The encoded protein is CATGRRGAASYEQYF.

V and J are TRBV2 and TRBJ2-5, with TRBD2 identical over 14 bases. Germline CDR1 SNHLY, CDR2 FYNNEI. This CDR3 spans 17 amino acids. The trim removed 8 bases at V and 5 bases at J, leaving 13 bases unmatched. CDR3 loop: CASCPSPGLAGAETQYF. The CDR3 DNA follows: TGTGCCAGCTGTCCATCACCGGGACTAGCGGGAGCTGAGACCCAGTACTTC. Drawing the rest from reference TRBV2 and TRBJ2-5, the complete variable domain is EPEVTQTPSHQVTQMGQEVILRCVPISNHLYFYWYRQILGQKVEFLVSFYNNEISEKSEIFDDQFSVERPDGSNFTLKIRSTKLEDSAMYFCASCPSPGLAGAETQYFGPGTRLLVL.

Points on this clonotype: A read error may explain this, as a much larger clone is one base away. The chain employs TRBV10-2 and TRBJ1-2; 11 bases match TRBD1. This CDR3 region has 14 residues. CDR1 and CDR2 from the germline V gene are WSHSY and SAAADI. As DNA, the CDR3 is TGCGTCAGCAGTGGGACAGGGGGAGAGTATGGCTACACCTTC. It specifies CVSSGTGGEYGYTF.

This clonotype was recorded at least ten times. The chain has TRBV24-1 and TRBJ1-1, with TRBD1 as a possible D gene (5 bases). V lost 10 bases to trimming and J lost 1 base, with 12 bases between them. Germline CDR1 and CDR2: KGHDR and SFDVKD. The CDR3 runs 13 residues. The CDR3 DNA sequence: TGTGCCACTAGCCCTACAGGGAACACTGAAGCTTTCTTT. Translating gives CATSPTGNTEAFF.

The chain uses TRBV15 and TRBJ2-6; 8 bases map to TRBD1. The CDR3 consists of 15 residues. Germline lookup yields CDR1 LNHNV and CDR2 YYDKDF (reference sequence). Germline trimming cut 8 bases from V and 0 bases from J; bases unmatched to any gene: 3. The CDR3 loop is CATGQGRSGANVLTF. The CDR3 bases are TGTGCCACCGGACAGGGACGCTCTGGGGCCAACGTCCTGACTTTC.

The CDR3 DNA reads as TGCAGTGCTAGGTGGGGCAGGAGCGATCAGCCCCAGTACTTC. Translated, it gives CSARWGRSDQPQYF. V usage is TRBV20-1 and J usage is TRBJ2-5, with a tentative D call TRBD1 (5 bases). Trimming removed 3 bases from V and 9 bases from J, with 20 bases in between. The CDR3 totals 14 residues. Germline CDR1 DFQATT, CDR2 SNEGSKA (reference sequence).

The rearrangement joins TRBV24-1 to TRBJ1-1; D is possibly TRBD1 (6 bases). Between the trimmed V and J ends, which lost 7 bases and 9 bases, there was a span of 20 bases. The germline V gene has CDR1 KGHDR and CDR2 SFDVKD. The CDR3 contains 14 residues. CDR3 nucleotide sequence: TGTGCCACCAGGCCCCCGGGGGGCGAAACGCAAGCTTTCTTT. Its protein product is CATRPPGGETQAFF.

The CDR3 region is CSAREGPLSYEQYF. In DNA form, the CDR3 reads TGCAGTGCTAGAGAGGGCCCCCTGAGCTACGAGCAGTACTTC. The V gene is TRBV20-1, the J gene TRBJ2-7; no definite D call. The CDR3 length is 14 residues. Germline CDR1 is DFQATT and CDR2 is SNEGSKA (reference sequence). Deletions cut 0 bases from V and 3 bases from J, with 12 bases between.

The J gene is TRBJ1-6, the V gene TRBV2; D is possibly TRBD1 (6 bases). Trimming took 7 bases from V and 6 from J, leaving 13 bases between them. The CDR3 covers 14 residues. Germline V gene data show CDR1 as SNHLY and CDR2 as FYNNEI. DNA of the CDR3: TGTGCCAGCACCGGCTTGGACAGTAATTCACCCCTCCACTTT. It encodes CASTGLDSNSPLHF. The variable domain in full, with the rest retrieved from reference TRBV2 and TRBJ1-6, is EPEVTQTPSHQVTQMGQEVILRCVPISNHLYFYWYRQILGQKVEFLVSFYNNEISEKSEIFDDQFSVERPDGSNFTLKIRSTKLEDSAMYFCASTGLDSNSPLHFGNGTRLTVT.

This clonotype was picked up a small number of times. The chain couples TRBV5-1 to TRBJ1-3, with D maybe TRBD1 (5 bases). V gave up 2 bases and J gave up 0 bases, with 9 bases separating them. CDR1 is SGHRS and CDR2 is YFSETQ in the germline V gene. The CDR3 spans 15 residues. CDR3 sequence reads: CASSLPTVSGNTIYF. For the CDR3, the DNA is TGCGCCAGCAGCTTACCGACAGTCTCTGGAAACACCATATATTTT.

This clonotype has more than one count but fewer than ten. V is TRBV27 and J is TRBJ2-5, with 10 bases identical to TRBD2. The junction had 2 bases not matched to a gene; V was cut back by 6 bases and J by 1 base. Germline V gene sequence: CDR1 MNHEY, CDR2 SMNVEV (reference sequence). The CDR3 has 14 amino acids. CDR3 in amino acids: CASRWTSGQETQYF. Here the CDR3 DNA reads TGTGCCAGCAGGTGGACTAGCGGCCAAGAGACCCAGTACTTC.

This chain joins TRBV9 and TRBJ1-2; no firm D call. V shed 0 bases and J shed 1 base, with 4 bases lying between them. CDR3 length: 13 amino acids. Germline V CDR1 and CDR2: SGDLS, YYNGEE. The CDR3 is CASSVDYNYGYTF. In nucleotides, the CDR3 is TGTGCCAGCAGCGTAGATTATAACTATGGCTACACCTTC.

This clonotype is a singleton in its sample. This chain's CDR3 is CATSMDRSSTGELFF. The CDR3 DNA sequence: TGTGCCACCAGCATGGACAGGAGCAGCACCGGGGAGCTGTTTTTT. This chain joins TRBV15 and TRBJ2-2; 7 bases fit TRBD1. V shed 4 bases and J 4 bases; nucleotides not matched to a gene: 6. Germline CDR1 LNHNV, CDR2 YYDKDF (reference sequence). This CDR3 is built from 15 residues.

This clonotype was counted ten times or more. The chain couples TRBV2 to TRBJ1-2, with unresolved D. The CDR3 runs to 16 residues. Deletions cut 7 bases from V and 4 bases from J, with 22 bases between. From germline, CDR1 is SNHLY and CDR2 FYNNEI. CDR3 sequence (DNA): TGTGCCAGCATAGGCGGCCGGAGGGTGTATGGCTATGGCTACACCTTC. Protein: CASIGGRRVYGYGYTF.

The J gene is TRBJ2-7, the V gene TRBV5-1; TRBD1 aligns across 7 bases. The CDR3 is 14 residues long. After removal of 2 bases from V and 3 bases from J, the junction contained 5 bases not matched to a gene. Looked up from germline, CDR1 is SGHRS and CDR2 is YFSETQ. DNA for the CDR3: TGCGCCAGCAGCTTCCGACAGGGTAACTACGAGCAGTACTTC. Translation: CASSFRQGNYEQYF.

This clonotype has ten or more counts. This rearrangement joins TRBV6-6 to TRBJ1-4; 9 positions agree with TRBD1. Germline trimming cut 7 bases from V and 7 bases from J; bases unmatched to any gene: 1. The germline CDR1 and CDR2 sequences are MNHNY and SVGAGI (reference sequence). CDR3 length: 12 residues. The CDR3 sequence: CASTTGGEKLFF. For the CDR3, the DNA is TGTGCCAGCACGACAGGGGGTGAAAAACTGTTTTTT.

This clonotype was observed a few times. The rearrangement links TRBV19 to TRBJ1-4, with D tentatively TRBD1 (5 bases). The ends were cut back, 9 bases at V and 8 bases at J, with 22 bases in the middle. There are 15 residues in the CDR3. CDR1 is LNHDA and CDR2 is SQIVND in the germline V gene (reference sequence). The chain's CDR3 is CASTSLGAVREKLFF. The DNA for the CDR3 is TGTGCCAGCACCTCGCTCGGGGCCGTCCGGGAAAAACTGTTTTTT.

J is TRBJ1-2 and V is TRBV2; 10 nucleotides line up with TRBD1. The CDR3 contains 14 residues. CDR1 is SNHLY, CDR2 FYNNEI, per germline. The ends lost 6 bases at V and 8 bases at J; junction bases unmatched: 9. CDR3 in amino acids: CASSQTGGAGGYTF. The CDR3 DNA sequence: TGTGCCAGCAGCCAGACAGGGGGCGCGGGGGGCTACACCTTC.

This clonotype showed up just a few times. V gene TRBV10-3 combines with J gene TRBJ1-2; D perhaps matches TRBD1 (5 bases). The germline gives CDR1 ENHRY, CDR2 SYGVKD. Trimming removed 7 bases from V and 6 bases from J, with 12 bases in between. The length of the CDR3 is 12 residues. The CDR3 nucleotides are TGTGCCATCACACAAGACAGTAATGGCTACACCTTC. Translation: CAITQDSNGYTF.

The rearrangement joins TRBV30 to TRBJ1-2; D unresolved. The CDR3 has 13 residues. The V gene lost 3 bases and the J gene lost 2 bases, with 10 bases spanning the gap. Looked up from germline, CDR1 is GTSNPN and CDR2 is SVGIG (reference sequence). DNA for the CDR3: TGTGCCTGGAGGGCGTGGGAAAACTATGGCTACACCTTC. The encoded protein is CAWRAWENYGYTF.

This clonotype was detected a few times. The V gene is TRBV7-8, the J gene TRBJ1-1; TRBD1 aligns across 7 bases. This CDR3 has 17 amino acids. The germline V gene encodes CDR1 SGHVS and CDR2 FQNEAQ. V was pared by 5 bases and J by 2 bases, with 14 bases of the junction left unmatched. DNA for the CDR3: TGTGCCAGCAGCCCTCGGGCCTTACAGGGGATCAACACTGAAGCTTTCTTT. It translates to CASSPRALQGINTEAFF.

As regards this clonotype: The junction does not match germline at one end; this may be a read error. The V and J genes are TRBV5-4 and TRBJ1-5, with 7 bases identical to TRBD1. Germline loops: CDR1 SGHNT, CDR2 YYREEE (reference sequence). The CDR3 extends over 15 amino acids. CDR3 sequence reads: CAGSPRGQSNQPQHF. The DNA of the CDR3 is TGTGCCGGCAGTCCAAGGGGACAGAGCAATCAGCCCCAGCATTTT.

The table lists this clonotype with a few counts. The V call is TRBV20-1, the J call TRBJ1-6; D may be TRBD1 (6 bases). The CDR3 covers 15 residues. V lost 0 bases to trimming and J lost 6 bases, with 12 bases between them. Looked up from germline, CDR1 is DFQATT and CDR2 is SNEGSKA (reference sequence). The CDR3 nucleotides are TGCAGTGCTAGAGATGCCGGGACACTTAATTCACCCCTCCACTTT. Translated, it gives CSARDAGTLNSPLHF.

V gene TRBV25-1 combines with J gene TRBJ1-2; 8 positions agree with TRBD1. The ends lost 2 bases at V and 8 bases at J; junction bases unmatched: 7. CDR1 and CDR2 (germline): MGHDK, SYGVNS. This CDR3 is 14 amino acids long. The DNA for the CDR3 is TGTGCCAGCAGTGAACCTCCAGGGGGCTGGGGCTACACCTTC. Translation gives CASSEPPGGWGYTF.

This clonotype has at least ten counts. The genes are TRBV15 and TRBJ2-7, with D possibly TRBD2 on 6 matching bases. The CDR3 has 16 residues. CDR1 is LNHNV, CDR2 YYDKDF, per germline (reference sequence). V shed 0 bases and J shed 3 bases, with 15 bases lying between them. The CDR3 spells CATSRDLASVVYEQYF. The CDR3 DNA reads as TGTGCCACCAGCAGAGATCTGGCTAGCGTGGTCTACGAGCAGTACTTC.

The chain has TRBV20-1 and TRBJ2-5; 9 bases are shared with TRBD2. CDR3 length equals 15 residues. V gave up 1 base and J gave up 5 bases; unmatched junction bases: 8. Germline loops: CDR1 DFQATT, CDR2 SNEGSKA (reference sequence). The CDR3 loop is CSARVGGRAGETQYF. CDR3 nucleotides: TGCAGTGCTAGAGTAGGCGGGAGGGCCGGGGAGACCCAGTACTTC.

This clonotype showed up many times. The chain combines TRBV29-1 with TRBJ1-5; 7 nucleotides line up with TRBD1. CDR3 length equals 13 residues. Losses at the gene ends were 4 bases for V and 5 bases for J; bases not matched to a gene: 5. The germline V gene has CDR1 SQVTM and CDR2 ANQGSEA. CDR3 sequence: CSVATGVYQPQHF. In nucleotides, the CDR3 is TGCAGCGTTGCTACAGGGGTCTATCAGCCCCAGCATTTT. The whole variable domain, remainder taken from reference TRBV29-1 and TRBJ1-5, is SAVISQKPSRDICQRGTSLTIQCQVDSQVTMMFWYRQQPGQSLTLIATANQGSEATYESGFVIDKFPISRPNLTFSTLTVSNMSPEDSSIYLCSVATGVYQPQHFGDGTRLSIL.

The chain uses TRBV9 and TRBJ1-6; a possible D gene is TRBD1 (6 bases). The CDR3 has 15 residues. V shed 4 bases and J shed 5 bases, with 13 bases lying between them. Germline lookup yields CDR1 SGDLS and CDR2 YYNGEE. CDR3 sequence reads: CASSLGGPNNSPLHF. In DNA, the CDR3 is TGTGCCAGCAGCTTAGGGGGGCCTAATAATTCACCCCTCCACTTT. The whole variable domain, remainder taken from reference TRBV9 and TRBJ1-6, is DSGVTQTPKHLITATGQRVTLRCSPRSGDLSVYWYQQSLDQGLQFLIQYYNGEERAKGNILERFSAQQFPDLHSELNLSSLELGDSALYFCASSLGGPNNSPLHFGNGTRLTVT.

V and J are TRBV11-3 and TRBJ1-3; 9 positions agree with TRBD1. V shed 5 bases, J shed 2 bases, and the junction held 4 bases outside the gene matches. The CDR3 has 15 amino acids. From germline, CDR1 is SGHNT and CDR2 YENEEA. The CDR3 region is CASSQGQGPGNTIYF. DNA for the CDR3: TGTGCCAGCAGCCAGGGACAGGGCCCTGGAAACACCATATATTTT.

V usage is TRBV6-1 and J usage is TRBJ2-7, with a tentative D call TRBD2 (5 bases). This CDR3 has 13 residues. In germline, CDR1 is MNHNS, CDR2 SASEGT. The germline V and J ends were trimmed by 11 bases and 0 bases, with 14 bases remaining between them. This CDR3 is CAAEGGSSYEQYF. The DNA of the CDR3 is TGTGCCGCAGAGGGCGGAAGCTCCTACGAGCAGTACTTC.

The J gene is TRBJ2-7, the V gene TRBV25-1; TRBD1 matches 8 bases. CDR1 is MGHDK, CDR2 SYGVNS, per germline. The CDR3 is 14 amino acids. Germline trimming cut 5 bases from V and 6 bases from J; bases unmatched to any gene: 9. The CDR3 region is CASSLSGQAIEQYF. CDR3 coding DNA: TGTGCCAGCAGTTTATCGGGACAGGCGATCGAGCAGTACTTC.

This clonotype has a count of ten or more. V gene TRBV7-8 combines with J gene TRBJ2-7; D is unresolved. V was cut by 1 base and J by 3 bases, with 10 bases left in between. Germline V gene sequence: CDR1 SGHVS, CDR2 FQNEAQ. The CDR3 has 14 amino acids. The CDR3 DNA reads TGTGCCAGCAGCTTAGTTCAGGCGGACTACGAGCAGTACTTC. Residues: CASSLVQADYEQYF.